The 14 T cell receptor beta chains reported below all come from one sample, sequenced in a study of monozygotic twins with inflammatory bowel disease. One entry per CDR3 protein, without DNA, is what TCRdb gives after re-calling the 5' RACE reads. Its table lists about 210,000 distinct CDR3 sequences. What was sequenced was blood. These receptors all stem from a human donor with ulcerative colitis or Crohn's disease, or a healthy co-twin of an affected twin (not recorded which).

CDR3 sequence: CASSSRTDSTDTQYF. The rearrangement uses TRBV27 and TRBJ2-3. This CDR3 is built from 15 residues. CDR1 is MNHEY, CDR2 SMNVEV, per germline (reference sequence).

CDR3 residues: CASSSDGSTDTQYF. The chain carries TRBV5-1 and TRBJ2-3. The CDR3 consists of 14 residues. Germline V gene data show CDR1 as SGHRS and CDR2 as YFSETQ.

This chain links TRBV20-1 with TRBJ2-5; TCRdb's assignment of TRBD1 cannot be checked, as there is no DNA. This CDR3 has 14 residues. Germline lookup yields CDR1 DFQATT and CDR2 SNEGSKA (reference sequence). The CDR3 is CSAPPRGAQETQYF.

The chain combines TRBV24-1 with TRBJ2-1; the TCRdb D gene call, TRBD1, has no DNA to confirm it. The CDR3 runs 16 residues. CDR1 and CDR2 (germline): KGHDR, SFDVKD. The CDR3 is CATSDTTGGTDNEQFF.

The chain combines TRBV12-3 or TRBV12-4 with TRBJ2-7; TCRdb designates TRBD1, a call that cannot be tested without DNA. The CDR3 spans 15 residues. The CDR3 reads CASTYGTGISYEQYF.

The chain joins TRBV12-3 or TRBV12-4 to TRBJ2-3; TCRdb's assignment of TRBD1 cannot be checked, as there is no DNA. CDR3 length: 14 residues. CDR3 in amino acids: CASSFGEPTDTQYF.

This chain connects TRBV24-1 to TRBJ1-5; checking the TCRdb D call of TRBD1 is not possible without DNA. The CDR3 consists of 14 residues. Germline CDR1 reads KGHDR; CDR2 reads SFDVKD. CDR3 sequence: CATWTGESNQPQHF.

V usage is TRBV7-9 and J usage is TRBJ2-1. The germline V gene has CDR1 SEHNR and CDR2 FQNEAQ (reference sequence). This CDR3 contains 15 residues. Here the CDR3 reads CASSPWTDFYNEQFF. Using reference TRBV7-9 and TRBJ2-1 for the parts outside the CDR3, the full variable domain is DTGVSQNPRHKITKRGQNVTFRCDPISEHNRLYWYRQTLGQGPEFLTYFQNEAQLEKSRLLSDRFSAERPKGSFSTLEIQRTEQGDSAMYLCASSPWTDFYNEQFFGPGTRLTVL.

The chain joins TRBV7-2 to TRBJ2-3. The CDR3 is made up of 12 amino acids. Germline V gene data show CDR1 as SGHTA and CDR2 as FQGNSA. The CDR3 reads CASSKPRTTQYF.

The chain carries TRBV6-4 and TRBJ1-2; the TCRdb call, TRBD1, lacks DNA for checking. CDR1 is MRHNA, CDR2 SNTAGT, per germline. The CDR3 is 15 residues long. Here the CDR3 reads CASSPEPGSNYGYTF.

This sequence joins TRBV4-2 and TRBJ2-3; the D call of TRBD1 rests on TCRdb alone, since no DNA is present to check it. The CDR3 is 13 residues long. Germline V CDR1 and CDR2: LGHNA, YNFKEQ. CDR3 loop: CASSQGPLGTQYF.

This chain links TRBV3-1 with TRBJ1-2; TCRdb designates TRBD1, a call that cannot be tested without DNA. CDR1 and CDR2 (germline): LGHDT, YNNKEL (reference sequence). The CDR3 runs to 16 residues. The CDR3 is CASSRTRSGGANGYTF.

This chain's CDR3 is CASSLGGGGAYGYTF. This sequence joins TRBV7-2 and TRBJ1-2; TCRdb's D call, TRBD1, is unchecked because there is no DNA. Looked up from germline, CDR1 is SGHTA and CDR2 is FQGNSA. This CDR3 is 15 amino acids long.

CDR3 loop: CASSPPGTNPNEQFF. V is TRBV14 and J is TRBJ2-1; TCRdb outputs TRBD1, but without DNA this stays unchecked. CDR1 SGHDN and CDR2 FVKESK come from the germline V gene. The CDR3 loop spans 15 amino acids.